The next 30 T cell receptor beta chains were all read from a single sample in a study of response to subunit inactivated influenza vaccine. TCRdb independently ran MiXCR on the RT-PCR reads; one entry per CDR3 protein. This table holds about 780,000 distinct CDR3 sequences, under 20% found once. Sequenced here: PBMCs from blood, sampled roughly 5 days after vaccination. The source is a man in his fifties or sixties who received an inactivated influenza vaccine.

This clonotype has just a few counts. This chain connects TRBV4-1 to TRBJ1-5; 7 nucleotides agree with TRBD1. Germline V lookup: CDR1 MGHRA, CDR2 YSYEKL. This CDR3 region has 18 residues. J was trimmed by 3 bases and V by 0 bases; bases with no gene match: 11. CDR3: CASSQDHWRGLSNQPQHF. CDR3 nucleotides: TGCGCCAGCAGCCAAGATCATTGGAGGGGGCTATCCAATCAGCCCCAGCATTTT.

The V call is TRBV18, the J call TRBJ2-3; tentatively, D is TRBD2 (5 bases). Germline V lookup: CDR1 KGHSH, CDR2 LQKENI. V lost 4 bases and J lost 6, with 17 bases in between. The CDR3 is made up of 15 amino acids. CDR3 amino acids: CASSLNSGWTDTQYF. The DNA of the CDR3 is TGTGCCAGCTCACTCAATTCGGGTTGGACTGATACGCAGTATTTT.

This clonotype was detected a few times. The genes are TRBV12-3 or TRBV12-4 and TRBJ2-7, with TRBD2 as a possible D gene (5 bases). The CDR3 is made up of 16 amino acids. Trimming took 6 bases from V and 6 from J, leaving 24 bases between them. Here the CDR3 DNA reads TGTGCCAGCAGCCCTGCAACTAGGTTCAGCGCTTCCGAGCAGTACTTC. Translated: CASSPATRFSASEQYF.

This chain joins TRBV12-3 or TRBV12-4 and TRBJ2-7; 7 nucleotides agree with TRBD1. This CDR3 spans 15 amino acids. The J segment lost 1 base and the V segment lost 3 bases, leaving 6 bases of the junction unmatched. In DNA form, the CDR3 reads TGTGCCAGCAGTTTTTCGGCAGGGGGATCCTACGAGCAGTACTTC. It is translated as CASSFSAGGSYEQYF.

The rearrangement uses TRBV11-1 and TRBJ2-3, with D possibly TRBD2 on 7 matching bases. Trimming removed 8 bases from V and 2 bases from J, with 26 bases in between. The CDR3 consists of 18 residues. Germline lookup yields CDR1 SGHAT and CDR2 FQDESV (reference sequence). This chain's CDR3 is CASCPAFAGGRNTDTQYF. The CDR3 coding sequence is TGTGCCAGCTGCCCGGCATTCGCCGGGGGGCGTAACACAGATACGCAGTATTTT.

The genes are TRBV29-1 and TRBJ1-1, with D maybe TRBD1 (5 bases). The CDR3 runs 13 residues. Germline-derived CDR1 and CDR2 are SQVTM and ANQGSEA. The ends were cut back, 6 bases at V and 5 bases at J, with 16 bases in the middle. The DNA of the CDR3 is TGCAGCGTGGGAGGGGCACCCGCAACTGAAGCTTTCTTT. It translates to CSVGGAPATEAFF. The full variable domain, in which reference TRBV29-1 and TRBJ1-1 provide the parts outside the CDR3, is SAVISQKPSRDICQRGTSLTIQCQVDSQVTMMFWYRQQPGQSLTLIATANQGSEATYESGFVIDKFPISRPNLTFSTLTVSNMSPEDSSIYLCSVGGAPATEAFFGQGTRLTVV.

This rearrangement joins TRBV4-1 to TRBJ2-7; TRBD1 agrees at 10 bases. Trimming took 4 bases from V and 6 from J; bases not matched to a gene: 12. CDR3 length: 16 residues. Germline V lookup: CDR1 MGHRA, CDR2 YSYEKL. The CDR3: CASSRSAGTGVGEQYF. CDR3 nucleotides: TGCGCCAGCAGCCGATCGGCCGGGACAGGGGTTGGCGAGCAGTACTTC.

This clonotype has ten or more counts. The chain recombines TRBV3-1 with TRBJ2-1, with D perhaps matching TRBD2 (5 bases). CDR1 and CDR2 from the germline V gene are LGHDT and YNNKEL (reference sequence). V was cut by 2 bases and J by 7 bases, with 12 bases left in between. The CDR3 runs to 14 residues. The CDR3 loop is CASSQLTGKNEQFF. The DNA for the CDR3 is TGTGCCAGCAGCCAACTAACGGGGAAAAATGAGCAGTTCTTC.

Remarks on this clonotype: Because it lacks the conserved phenylalanine or tryptophan at the end, this CDR3 is likely a read error. V and J are TRBV28 and TRBJ2-1; the D gene is possibly TRBD2 (5 bases). V shed 3 bases and J shed 6 bases, with 12 bases lying between them. This CDR3 contains 14 residues. Germline CDR1 MDHEN, CDR2 SYDVKM. Here the CDR3 DNA reads TGTGCCAGCAGTTTTGGGGTAGCGCTCAATGAGCAGTTCTGC. This gives the protein CASSFGVALNEQFC.

This clonotype occurred a few times. The chain uses TRBV7-2 and TRBJ2-4, with TRBD1 matching 7 bases. CDR3 length: 15 amino acids. Germline values: CDR1 SGHTA, CDR2 FQGNSA. The V segment lost 6 bases and the J segment 0 bases; nucleotides outside the gene matches: 5. The CDR3 DNA reads TGTGCCAGCAGTCCGACAGGGATAGCCAAAAACATTCAGTACTTC. This gives the protein CASSPTGIAKNIQYF.

This clonotype was recorded a few times. This chain uses TRBV12-3 or TRBV12-4 with TRBJ2-3; D might be TRBD1 (5 bases). The CDR3 spans 15 residues. V was pared by 5 bases and J by 3 bases, with 15 bases between. The CDR3 protein is CASSRTGLRTDTQYF. The CDR3 DNA is TGTGCCAGCAGTCGCACAGGTCTCAGGACAGATACGCAGTATTTT.

This rearrangement joins TRBV20-1 to TRBJ1-5, with D perhaps TRBD1 (6 bases). Germline-derived CDR1 and CDR2 are DFQATT and SNEGSKA (reference sequence). The CDR3 consists of 12 residues. With 5 bases removed from V and 5 bases from J, the gap between germline ends came to 10 bases. CDR3 DNA sequence: TGCAGTGCTCAGGGGCGGTATCAGCCCCAGCATTTT. This encodes CSAQGRYQPQHF.

This clonotype appeared many times. The chain links TRBV29-1 to TRBJ2-7; D is perhaps TRBD1 (7 bases). The CDR3 consists of 14 residues. V was cut by 0 bases and J by 3 bases, with 12 bases left in between. The germline V gene encodes CDR1 SQVTM and CDR2 ANQGSEA. CDR3 sequence reads: CSVEDRGTDYEQYF. Written as DNA, the CDR3 is TGCAGCGTTGAAGATCGCGGGACAGACTACGAGCAGTACTTC.

The CDR3 nucleotides are TGTGCCAGCAGCCCCCGGCTAGCGAGGGAGCAGTACTTC. The encoded protein is CASSPRLAREQYF. The chain carries TRBV7-6 and TRBJ2-7; D is possibly TRBD2 (6 bases). CDR3 length equals 13 residues. The V and J ends lost 5 bases and 7 bases respectively, with 15 bases between them. CDR1 and CDR2 from the germline V gene are SGHVS and FNYEAQ.

This clonotype has a handful of counts. The gene calls are TRBV5-1 and TRBJ2-7; 12 bases agree with TRBD2. Looked up from germline, CDR1 is SGHRS and CDR2 is YFSETQ. CDR3 length: 17 residues. The J segment lost 5 bases and the V segment lost 2 bases, leaving 11 bases of the junction unmatched. The chain's CDR3 is CASSFSGSTSGRHEQYF. In DNA, the CDR3 is TGCGCCAGCAGCTTTAGTGGCTCGACTAGCGGGAGACACGAGCAGTACTTC.

This sequence joins TRBV4-3 and TRBJ2-1; 11 bases match TRBD2. The ends lost 1 base at V and 2 bases at J; junction bases unmatched: 7. This CDR3 is built from 18 residues. CDR1 LGHNA and CDR2 YSLEER come from the germline V gene. The CDR3 region is CASSQGGLGLAAYNEQFF. The DNA for the CDR3 is TGCGCCAGCAGCCAAGGGGGGCTGGGACTAGCGGCCTACAATGAGCAGTTCTTC.

This clonotype was counted between two and nine times. V and J are TRBV7-8 and TRBJ2-5, with a tentative D call TRBD2 (5 bases). The CDR3 consists of 15 residues. Looked up from germline, CDR1 is SGHVS and CDR2 is FQNEAQ. V lost 5 bases and J lost 7, with 20 bases in between. CDR3: CASSAPRGTARTQYF. CDR3 nucleotide sequence: TGTGCCAGCAGCGCCCCCCGGGGTACAGCGAGGACCCAGTACTTC.

Many counts were recorded for this clonotype. This sequence joins TRBV29-1 and TRBJ2-3; the match to TRBD1 covers 11 bases. CDR3 length equals 12 residues. V dropped 5 bases and J dropped 6; count of bases not matched to a gene: 1. Germline CDR1 and CDR2: SQVTM and ANQGSEA. CDR3 nucleotides: TGCAGCGTTTGGACAGGGGGCGATACGCAGTATTTT. Its protein product is CSVWTGGDTQYF.

This clonotype was observed a handful of times. This rearrangement joins TRBV3-1 to TRBJ1-4, with 7 bases identical to TRBD1. Trimming took 4 bases from V and 4 from J; bases not matched to a gene: 6. Germline lookup yields CDR1 LGHDT and CDR2 YNNKEL (reference sequence). The CDR3 length is 15 residues. The CDR3 loop reads CASSRMGQSNEKLFF. The CDR3 nucleotides read TGTGCCAGCAGCCGCATGGGACAGAGTAATGAAAAACTGTTTTTT. Variable domain in full (rest from reference TRBV3-1 and TRBJ1-4): DTAVSQTPKYLVTQMGNDKSIKCEQNLGHDTMYWYKQDSKKFLKIMFSYNNKELIINETVPNRFSPKSPDKAHLNLHINSLELGDSAVYFCASSRMGQSNEKLFFGSGTQLSVL.

The CDR3 is CASSPSTSNYGYTF. For the CDR3, the DNA is TGTGCCAGCAGCCCCTCCACCTCTAACTATGGCTACACCTTC. The V and J genes are TRBV7-6 and TRBJ1-2; unclear D gene. V shed 5 bases and J shed 0 bases, with 10 bases lying between them. The germline CDR1 and CDR2 sequences are SGHVS and FNYEAQ. The CDR3 is made up of 14 amino acids.

This clonotype was observed a single time. V and J are TRBV6-2 or TRBV6-3 and TRBJ2-2, with D hard to call. V lost 6 bases, J lost 10 bases, and 6 bases lay in between. Per germline, CDR1 MNHEY and CDR2 SVGEGT. The CDR3 has 10 amino acids. CDR3 nucleotide sequence: TGTGCCAGCAGAAGTGCGGAGCTGTTTTTT. It translates to CASRSAELFF.

This clonotype occurred a few times. The CDR3 DNA sequence: TGTGCCAGCGGAACTCAAGGGGGAGATCAGCCCCAGCATTTT. This gives the protein CASGTQGGDQPQHF. This chain connects TRBV28 to TRBJ1-5, with D tentatively TRBD1 (6 bases). Germline lookup yields CDR1 MDHEN and CDR2 SYDVKM. The CDR3 has 14 residues. V was clipped by 8 bases and J by 5 bases, with 16 bases between them.

The sample holds a few counts of this clonotype. The chain has TRBV6-2 or TRBV6-3 and TRBJ2-7; 9 nucleotides align to TRBD2. Trimming removed 8 bases from V and 4 bases from J; junction bases left unmatched: 6. The CDR3 sequence is 13 residues long. Germline lookup yields CDR1 MNHEY and CDR2 SVGEGT. CDR3 protein: CASEIAGAYEQYF. CDR3 coding DNA: TGTGCCAGCGAGATAGCGGGAGCGTACGAGCAGTACTTC.

The rearrangement joins TRBV12-3 or TRBV12-4 to TRBJ2-1, with 13 positions matching TRBD2. The CDR3 covers 16 residues. V dropped 6 bases and J dropped 5; count of bases not matched to a gene: 7. DNA for the CDR3: TGTGCCAGCAGCAGGACTAGCGGGAGAACCCACAATGAGCAGTTCTTC. Translated, it gives CASSRTSGRTHNEQFF.

This clonotype was seen a handful of times. This chain uses TRBV7-2 with TRBJ2-7, with 9 nucleotides matching TRBD1. CDR1 and CDR2 from the germline V gene are SGHTA and FQGNSA. The CDR3 totals 15 residues. V trimming: 4 bases; J trimming: 3 bases; junction bases outside the gene matches: 7. CDR3 DNA: TGTGCCAGCAGCTCGCCTGACAGGGGGGGCTACGAGCAGTACTTC. It specifies CASSSPDRGGYEQYF. The full variable domain, with the rest looked up from reference TRBV7-2 and TRBJ2-7, is GAGVSQSPSNKVTEKGKDVELRCDPISGHTALYWYRQSLGQGLEFLIYFQGNSAPDKSGLPSDRFSAERTGGSVSTLTIQRTQQEDSAVYLCASSSPDRGGYEQYFGPGTRLTVT.

This clonotype was found a few times. This chain joins TRBV5-1 and TRBJ2-2; 7 positions agree with TRBD2. Germline V gives CDR1 SGHRS, CDR2 YFSETQ. This CDR3 contains 16 residues. The V gene end was trimmed by 7 bases and the J gene end by 0 bases; junction bases not matched to a gene: 9. CDR3 residues: CASGPGLRSNTGELFF. CDR3 sequence (DNA): TGCGCCAGCGGGCCGGGACTAAGATCGAACACCGGGGAGCTGTTTTTT. Combining the CDR3 with reference TRBV5-1 and TRBJ2-2 gives the whole variable domain KAGVTQTPRYLIKTRGQQVTLSCSPISGHRSVSWYQQTPGQGLQFLFEYFSETQRNKGNFPGRFSGRQFSNSRSEMNVSTLELGDSALYLCASGPGLRSNTGELFFGEGSRLTVL.

This clonotype appeared a few times. This chain connects TRBV10-3 to TRBJ2-2, with D tentatively TRBD2 (6 bases). Germline V gene sequence: CDR1 ENHRY, CDR2 SYGVKD. V lost 3 bases and J 4 bases, leaving 9 bases between the germline ends. The CDR3 covers 14 residues. In DNA, the CDR3 is TGTGCCATCAGTGATAAGGGAGGCACCGGGGAGCTGTTTTTT. Translated: CAISDKGGTGELFF.

The chain recombines TRBV5-5 with TRBJ1-2, with 7 bases that match TRBD1. Looked up from germline, CDR1 is SGHKS and CDR2 is YYEKEE (reference sequence). The CDR3 contains 14 residues. The V segment lost 4 bases and the J segment 0 bases; nucleotides outside the gene matches: 3. The CDR3 DNA reads TGTGCCAGCAGCGAGGGGACAGCTAACTATGGCTACACCTTC. Amino acids: CASSEGTANYGYTF.

V gene TRBV5-1 combines with J gene TRBJ2-5, with 8 bases identical to TRBD1. V lost 1 base to trimming and J lost 2 bases; unmatched junction nucleotides: 13. The CDR3 is 18 amino acids. CDR1 SGHRS and CDR2 YFSETQ come from the germline V gene. In DNA, the CDR3 is TGCGCCAGCAGCTTGATCATCTTGACAGGGGTGTCGCAAGAGACCCAGTACTTC. Translated: CASSLIILTGVSQETQYF.

V and J are TRBV5-1 and TRBJ2-1; D is ambiguous. Germline V gives CDR1 SGHRS, CDR2 YFSETQ. V shed 3 bases and J shed 7 bases, with 20 bases lying between them. The CDR3 is 16 amino acids. The CDR3 DNA reads TGCGCCAGCAGCTGGGAAACGGGCTCCCTAGGGAATGAGCAGTTCTTC. This gives the protein CASSWETGSLGNEQFF.